There are a few counts of the clone carrying this T cell receptor beta chain. This sample stems from a study of blood T cell repertoires in COVID-19. Study overall: Researchers got acute and convalescent COVID-19 samples from the United States, Italy and Spain. PBMCs, B-cell-depleted T cells, or T cells provided the cDNA or gDNA that made up the material.

V trimming: 5 bases; J trimming: 5 bases; junction bases outside the gene matches: 11. The CDR3 spans 15 residues. Germline values: CDR1 SGHTA, CDR2 FQGNSA. Original handling: The assay estimated nucleated cells by amplifying reference gene primers. The method was immunoSEQ multiplex PCR; TCRdb's version includes in-frame clones alone and lacks a portion of them. V, J and clone size reflect that table, while D and trimming were determined from the DNA. The sample lists fewer than 300,000 clones, around 90% occurring once. The receptor's source is a man between 18 and 29 years old with active or convalescent COVID-19. Input material: peripheral blood. J is TRBJ2-5 and V is TRBV7-2, with 7 bases matching TRBD1. CDR3 region: CASSPPTGAGETQYF. CDR3 DNA sequence: TGTGCCAGCAGCCCACCAACAGGGGCTGGGGAGACCCAGTACTTC.